The present T cell receptor (beta chain) was sequenced within a study of shared T cell receptors in the human thymus (dated by TCRdb to the early 2020s). Concerning the study at large: The study examined how the human thymus generates shared, self-reactive T-cell receptor alpha chains.

As to this clone: What this receptor recognizes is not known. Per-base qualities were not stored, and no clone one base away is much larger.

The library was obtained by the immunoSEQ multiplex PCR assay. The table comes from immuneACCESS by way of TCRdb, which keeps in-frame sequences with V and J called. Part of the clones is missing from these tables; in studies checked, under half for an unresolved V gene and the rest for unknown reasons. The table for this sample lists 500,000 to 850,000 clones; about 89% of them were counted only once. About 0.0094% of the sample rests with the top ten. CDR1 and CDR2 are drawn from the germline V gene: MGHDK, SYGVNS. The CDR3, cysteine through phenylalanine, is 12 amino acids long. Just CDR3 DNA is preserved here, 36 bases in frame from base 1. Trimming takes 7 bases from V and 2 bases from J, and the germline ends sit 6 bases apart. The same sample was also used in a study of human thymus T cells. In that second paper, the authors write: Immunologically healthy infants undergoing open corrective cardiac surgery for congenital heart defects in Finland were used as donors. The thymus tissue came from surgical resects taken out during corrective cardiac surgery. Usage of V and J gene segments appeared to be biased in both the thymic and the peripheral blood repertoires. According to the related research, thymic TCR repertoires were highly overlapping among unrelated individuals. The study characterized TCR alpha and beta repertoires from eight infant thymus samples and a few related peripheral blood samples. The cohort included more than five male and two female infants, with donor ages spanning 7 to 244 days. Thymocytes were mechanically released from the tissue and were stored as pellets of about 10-30 million cells at -70 degrees C. A QIAsymphony instrument was used to extract genomic DNA from the frozen cell pellets. The immunoSEQ multiplex PCR assay was used to amplify the TCRB and TCRAD loci from a standardized quantity of quality-controlled genomic DNA. Amplicons spanned the V(D)J region at a length sufficient to cover the CDR3 and identify V and J genes. The amplicons were sequenced on an Illumina platform via the commercial immunoSEQ service. Primer bias and sequencing errors were corrected as previously described, and TCRAD and TCRB definitions were based on the IMGT database. Analysis of the repertoires was done with immunoSEQ Analyzer 3.0 and VDJTools and included basic statistics, V/J segment usage, diversity estimates, rarefaction and pairwise overlap. Diversity was estimated using the Chao1, ChaoE, Efron-Thisted, Shannon and inverse Simpson indices, and was also estimated on datasets down-sampled to the size of the smallest sample. Repertoire overlap was determined by strict matching of CDR3 nucleotide sequence, V gene and J gene, and Jaccard-based multidimensional scaling clustering was applied. On average, thymus samples yielded around 810,000 unique TCRB clonotypes, whereas blood samples yielded roughly 80,000.

This receptor was identified in a boy in the first two years of life with a congenital heart defect. Donor details come from another sample of the same person, matched by shared clones. The receptor chain draws on TRBV25-1 and TRBJ1-3; the D gene is possibly TRBD1, with 5 bases matching. The sequencing input was thymocytes. This receptor has the CDR3 CASKGAGNTIYF. The nucleotide sequence reads as follows: TGTGCCAGCAAAGGGGCTGGAAACACCATATATTTT.